The 32 T cell receptor beta chains below come from one sample, sequenced in a study of cytomegalovirus exposure and HLA in healthy donors. This PCR relied on a set of 60 Vbeta primers and 13 Jbeta primers. The protocol was immunoSEQ multiplex PCR, while the TCRdb copy is restricted to in-frame clones and leaves out a portion. The table includes some 120,000 clones, more than 60% detected once. The sequenced sample was PBMCs. These receptors originate from a woman between 45 and 65 years old in good health and CMV-seropositive.

Only a few counts were recorded for this clone. The V gene is TRBV9, the J gene TRBJ2-5; tentatively, D is TRBD2 (6 bases). From germline, CDR1 is SGDLS and CDR2 YYNGEE. The germline V and J ends were trimmed by 3 bases and 1 base, with 16 bases remaining between them. This CDR3 contains 16 residues. The CDR3 bases are TGTGCCAGCAGCGGTCCGGTCGTGGGGGGCCAAGAGACCCAGTACTTC. Amino acid sequence: CASSGPVVGGQETQYF.

The chain has TRBV30 and TRBJ2-3; TRBD2 is a possible D gene (6 bases). This CDR3 contains 19 residues. The germline V gene encodes CDR1 GTSNPN and CDR2 SVGIG (reference sequence). The ends were cut back, 0 bases at V and 1 base at J, with 23 bases in the middle. The CDR3 DNA reads as TGTGCCTGGAGTGTACACCCCCGAGAGCGCGAGCGGGGCACAGATACGCAGTATTTT. It specifies CAWSVHPRERERGTDTQYF.

J is TRBJ2-2 and V is TRBV2; 11 bases map to TRBD2. V dropped 4 bases and J dropped 4; count of bases not matched to a gene: 2. Germline CDR1 and CDR2: SNHLY and FYNNEI. The CDR3 contains 15 residues. The CDR3: CASSVLAGATGELFF. CDR3 nucleotide sequence: TGTGCCAGCAGTGTACTAGCGGGGGCCACCGGGGAGCTGTTTTTT.

This clone was found a few times. The rearrangement links TRBV9 to TRBJ2-4; D gene unclear. The CDR3 consists of 15 residues. The V end lost 0 bases, the J end lost 6 bases, and 13 bases lay between the germline ends. From germline, CDR1 is SGDLS and CDR2 YYNGEE. The CDR3 spells CASSVEGRSGNIQYF. In DNA, the CDR3 is TGTGCCAGCAGCGTAGAAGGCCGGTCGGGAAACATTCAGTACTTC.

The CDR3 sequence: CASSLVAVDTQYF. Here the CDR3 DNA reads TGTGCCAGCAGTTTAGTAGCGGTAGATACGCAGTATTTT. This chain joins TRBV27 and TRBJ2-3, with D perhaps TRBD2 (6 bases). The CDR3 has 13 amino acids. Trimming removed 2 bases from V and 5 bases from J, with 8 bases in between. Germline CDR1 and CDR2: MNHEY and SMNVEV (reference sequence).

The chain carries TRBV30 and TRBJ1-2, with D uncertain. CDR3 length: 13 residues. V was trimmed by 4 bases and J by 6 bases, leaving 15 bases between them. Germline loops: CDR1 GTSNPN, CDR2 SVGIG (reference sequence). The CDR3 nucleotides read TGTGCCTGGAATCTCGGGCCGGGGAATGGCTACACCTTC. This translates into CAWNLGPGNGYTF.

The V call is TRBV19, the J call TRBJ2-1, with no clear D. The CDR3 is 15 residues long. V lost 2 bases to trimming and J lost 8 bases, with 16 bases between them. The germline V gene has CDR1 LNHDA and CDR2 SQIVND (reference sequence). The CDR3: CASSIRTVSLYEQFF. The CDR3 region has the DNA TGTGCCAGTAGTATACGAACCGTTAGTTTATATGAGCAGTTCTTC.

The chain links TRBV6-5 to TRBJ2-7, with 10 bases fitting TRBD2. This CDR3 has 14 amino acids. Unmatched junction bases numbered 3, after V lost 6 bases and J lost 1 base. Germline V gene data show CDR1 as MNHEY and CDR2 as SVGAGI. The CDR3 loop reads CASSERGGSYEQYF. CDR3 DNA: TGTGCCAGCAGCGAGCGGGGGGGGTCCTACGAGCAGTACTTC.

The chain employs TRBV5-6 and TRBJ1-1; TRBD1 might be the D (6 bases). V gave up 2 bases and J gave up 2 bases, with 13 bases separating them. The CDR3 is 15 amino acids. Germline V gives CDR1 SGHDT, CDR2 YYEEEE. This chain's CDR3 is CASSFLDRTNTEAFF. For the CDR3, the DNA is TGTGCCAGCAGCTTCCTCGACAGGACCAACACTGAAGCTTTCTTT.

This clone was picked up one time. The chain joins TRBV19 to TRBJ1-3; possible D gene TRBD1, 6 bases. Germline V lookup: CDR1 LNHDA, CDR2 SQIVND (reference sequence). Trimming pared 5 bases from V and 0 bases from J, leaving 11 bases between. CDR3 length equals 15 residues. This CDR3 reads CASSLDRNSGNTIYF. CDR3 sequence (DNA): TGTGCCAGTAGTCTCGACAGGAACTCTGGAAACACCATATATTTT. Combining the CDR3 with reference TRBV19 and TRBJ1-3 gives the whole variable domain DGGITQSPKYLFRKEGQNVTLSCEQNLNHDAMYWYRQDPGQGLRLIYYSQIVNDFQKGDIAEGYSVSREKKESFPLTVTSAQKNPTAFYLCASSLDRNSGNTIYFGEGSWLTVV.

This clone showed up just a few times. The genes are TRBV2 and TRBJ2-3, with 7 bases that match TRBD2. Germline V gene sequence: CDR1 SNHLY, CDR2 FYNNEI. This CDR3 region has 15 residues. The ends lost 7 bases at V and 0 bases at J; junction bases unmatched: 7. The CDR3 loop reads CASKSVAGSTDTQYF. The CDR3, as DNA: TGTGCCAGCAAATCGGTAGCGGGTAGCACAGATACGCAGTATTTT.

The genes are TRBV9 and TRBJ1-2; TRBD1 matches 8 bases. Trimming removed 3 bases from V and 6 bases from J; junction bases left unmatched: 13. Germline CDR1 and CDR2: SGDLS and YYNGEE. The CDR3 contains 16 residues. The CDR3 here is CASSAAGTGHRDGYTF. The CDR3 region has the DNA TGTGCCAGCAGCGCCGCCGGGACAGGCCACAGGGATGGCTACACCTTC.

V gene TRBV11-3 combines with J gene TRBJ1-2, with 8 nucleotides matching TRBD1. The V gene end was trimmed by 5 bases and the J gene end by 3 bases; junction bases not matched to a gene: 8. The germline V gene encodes CDR1 SGHNT and CDR2 YENEEA. The CDR3 loop spans 15 amino acids. The CDR3, as DNA: TGTGCCAGCAGCCCTCGGACAGGGAGAGACTATGGCTACACCTTC. It translates to CASSPRTGRDYGYTF.

The chain combines TRBV5-4 with TRBJ1-2, with a weak D call TRBD1 (5 bases). The CDR3 has 14 amino acids. Germline loops: CDR1 SGHNT, CDR2 YYREEE (reference sequence). V lost 4 bases and J lost 5, with 15 bases in between. CDR3 DNA sequence: TGTGCCAGCAGCCCCGGGGGAGAGTATTATGGCTACACCTTC. Its protein product is CASSPGGEYYGYTF.

As DNA, the CDR3 is TGTGCCAGCAGCTGGGGGATCAGGGGCAGTACTGAAGCTTTCTTT. Protein: CASSWGIRGSTEAFF. The chain recombines TRBV5-8 with TRBJ1-1; perhaps TRBD1 as D (6 bases). With 3 bases removed from V and 5 bases from J, the gap between germline ends came to 17 bases. Germline loops: CDR1 SGHTS, CDR2 YDEGEE. The CDR3 sequence is 15 residues long.

V gene TRBV7-6 combines with J gene TRBJ1-5; unclear D gene. The germline V gene encodes CDR1 SGHVS and CDR2 FNYEAQ. Trimming shortened V by 1 base and J by 0 bases, and 7 bases separated the two germline ends. This CDR3 region has 15 residues. CDR3 in amino acids: CASSLEPSSNQPQHF. CDR3 in DNA: TGTGCCAGCAGCTTAGAACCCAGTAGCAATCAGCCCCAGCATTTT.

This sequence joins TRBV5-1 and TRBJ2-7; D uncertain. Trimming removed 6 bases at V and 7 bases at J, with 17 bases between. Germline CDR1 is SGHRS and CDR2 is YFSETQ. This CDR3 spans 13 amino acids. The CDR3 region has the DNA TGCGCCAGCACCCTCCAGATAAGTGGTGAGCAGTACTTC. Amino acids: CASTLQISGEQYF. The variable domain in full, with the rest retrieved from reference TRBV5-1 and TRBJ2-7, is KAGVTQTPRYLIKTRGQQVTLSCSPISGHRSVSWYQQTPGQGLQFLFEYFSETQRNKGNFPGRFSGRQFSNSRSEMNVSTLELGDSALYLCASTLQISGEQYFGPGTRLTVT.

The rearrangement uses TRBV30 and TRBJ2-5; 10 nucleotides align to TRBD2. The germline V gene has CDR1 GTSNPN and CDR2 SVGIG (reference sequence). The CDR3 has 15 residues. The junction had 5 bases not matched to a gene; V was cut back by 0 bases and J by 4 bases. The CDR3 DNA sequence: TGTGCCTGGAGTGTACTAGCGGGACTTGGAGAGACCCAGTACTTC. This translates into CAWSVLAGLGETQYF.

The rearrangement uses TRBV6-1 and TRBJ2-2; 8 bases map to TRBD1. The CDR3 runs 15 residues. Germline CDR1 is MNHNS and CDR2 is SASEGT. Trimming cost V 7 bases and J 5 bases; bases outside gene matches: 9. The chain's CDR3 is CASNLDRGRTGELFF. The CDR3 nucleotides read TGTGCCAGCAATTTAGACAGGGGTCGTACCGGGGAGCTGTTTTTT.

This clone has a handful of counts. The chain has TRBV5-1 and TRBJ2-3; the match to TRBD2 covers 8 bases. Losses at the gene ends were 2 bases for V and 4 bases for J; bases not matched to a gene: 9. The CDR3 extends over 16 amino acids. The germline V gene has CDR1 SGHRS and CDR2 YFSETQ. As DNA, the CDR3 is TGCGCCAGCAGCTTTGCGGGAGGAGGGTTGGCAGATACGCAGTATTTT. Its translation is CASSFAGGGLADTQYF.

The rearrangement uses TRBV6-5 and TRBJ1-1, with TRBD1 matching over 10 bases. Germline assignment: CDR1 MNHEY and CDR2 SVGAGI. The CDR3 is made up of 15 amino acids. The V segment lost 2 bases and the J segment 3 bases; nucleotides outside the gene matches: 3. The CDR3, as DNA: TGTGCCAGCAGTTACGGAGGGACAGGGGACACTGAAGCTTTCTTT. Its protein is CASSYGGTGDTEAFF.

The rearrangement links TRBV5-1 to TRBJ2-5, with D possibly TRBD1 on 6 matching bases. There are 15 residues in the CDR3. With 4 bases removed from V and 1 base from J, the gap between germline ends came to 14 bases. Germline V CDR1 and CDR2: SGHRS, YFSETQ. The CDR3 sequence is CASSLYLDSQETQYF. The CDR3 DNA follows: TGCGCCAGCAGCCTGTACTTGGACAGCCAAGAGACCCAGTACTTC.

This clone was counted a single time. The V gene is TRBV7-2, the J gene TRBJ2-3; D uncertain. Germline values: CDR1 SGHTA, CDR2 FQGNSA. The CDR3 contains 14 residues. V was trimmed by 0 bases and J by 0 bases, leaving 4 bases between them. The CDR3 loop reads CASSLASSTDTQYF. The CDR3 DNA sequence: TGTGCCAGCAGCTTAGCTTCAAGCACAGATACGCAGTATTTT. Complete variable domain (other parts from reference TRBV7-2 and TRBJ2-3): GAGVSQSPSNKVTEKGKDVELRCDPISGHTALYWYRQSLGQGLEFLIYFQGNSAPDKSGLPSDRFSAERTGGSVSTLTIQRTQQEDSAVYLCASSLASSTDTQYFGPGTRLTVL.

In its sample, this clone was seen once. The rearrangement joins TRBV9 to TRBJ2-3, with D perhaps TRBD2 (6 bases). Germline assignment: CDR1 SGDLS and CDR2 YYNGEE. The CDR3 covers 15 residues. V was cut by 4 bases and J by 2 bases, with 14 bases left in between. The CDR3 loop reads CASSPVAVFTDTQYF. CDR3 DNA: TGTGCCAGCAGCCCGGTAGCGGTATTCACAGATACGCAGTATTTT.

This chain connects TRBV15 to TRBJ2-1, with 13 bases fitting TRBD2. After removal of 1 base from V and 8 bases from J, the junction contained 5 bases not matched to a gene. CDR1 is LNHNV and CDR2 is YYDKDF in the germline V gene (reference sequence). The CDR3 contains 16 residues. The CDR3 nucleotides are TGTGCCACCAGCAGAGTACTAGCGGGAGGGAGGGATGAGCAGTTCTTC. Its protein is CATSRVLAGGRDEQFF.

The V and J genes are TRBV6-5 and TRBJ2-7; 11 bases are shared with TRBD2. Germline assignment: CDR1 MNHEY and CDR2 SVGAGI. V gave up 5 bases and J gave up 5 bases; unmatched junction bases: 5. CDR3 size: 14 residues. CDR3 in amino acids: CASSKDSGRDEQYF. For the CDR3, the DNA is TGTGCCAGCAGTAAGGATAGCGGGAGGGACGAGCAGTACTTC.

J is TRBJ2-1 and V is TRBV10-3, with D tentatively TRBD2 (5 bases). There are 15 residues in the CDR3. Germline CDR1 reads ENHRY; CDR2 reads SYGVKD. Trimming left V 3 bases short and J 2 bases short, with 11 bases between. CDR3 DNA sequence: TGTGCCATCAGTGAAGCGGTAACCGCCTACAATGAGCAGTTCTTC. This sequence encodes CAISEAVTAYNEQFF.

The chain links TRBV5-5 to TRBJ2-1; TRBD1 matches 10 bases. Unmatched junction bases numbered 6, after V lost 4 bases and J lost 8 bases. Germline CDR1 reads SGHKS; CDR2 reads YYEKEE (reference sequence). This CDR3 region has 14 residues. In DNA form, the CDR3 reads TGTGCCAGCAGCCCAGACAGGGGGCGGGATGAGCAGTTCTTC. Protein product: CASSPDRGRDEQFF.

The chain combines TRBV2 with TRBJ2-5, with 11 bases aligning to TRBD1. The CDR3 has 15 amino acids. Trimming at V came to 3 bases and at J to 5 bases, leaving 5 bases not matched to a gene. The V gene's germline CDR1 is SNHLY and CDR2 FYNNEI. Here the CDR3 DNA reads TGTGCCAGCAGTGACCGGACAGGGGGCGGGGAGACCCAGTACTTC. Its translation: CASSDRTGGGETQYF.

The rearrangement links TRBV10-3 to TRBJ2-6; 7 nucleotides line up with TRBD1. V lost 4 bases, J lost 8 bases, and 5 bases stayed unmatched. The CDR3 spans 14 residues. From germline, CDR1 is ENHRY and CDR2 SYGVKD. This chain's CDR3 is CAISGTGQTNVLTF. CDR3 DNA sequence: TGTGCCATCAGTGGGACAGGACAGACCAACGTCCTGACTTTC.

The V gene is TRBV28, the J gene TRBJ1-2; no definite D call. In germline, CDR1 is MDHEN, CDR2 SYDVKM. The CDR3 runs to 14 residues. Trimming left V 6 bases short and J 4 bases short, with 15 bases between. CDR3 in DNA: TGTGCCAGCAGCGTTACCCCCGCGGTCTATGGCTACACCTTC. It codes for CASSVTPAVYGYTF.

This clone was recorded at least ten times. The chain has TRBV7-9 and TRBJ1-6; 8 nucleotides match TRBD1. V shed 1 base and J 7 bases; nucleotides not matched to a gene: 3. The CDR3 spans 15 residues. CDR1 and CDR2 from the germline V gene are SEHNR and FQNEAQ (reference sequence). CDR3 DNA: TGTGCCAGCAGCTTAGGGACAGGGAGAAATTCACCCCTCCACTTT. Translating it yields CASSLGTGRNSPLHF.